This T cell receptor beta chain was sequenced during a study of identical twins. Unmatched junction bases numbered 10, after V lost 4 bases and J lost 6 bases. The CDR3 is 18 amino acids. CDR1 and CDR2 from the germline V gene are MNHEY and SVGEGT. This clonotype was counted ten times or more. The antigen remains unidentified. Study outcomes and limitations: Twin pairs' shared out-of-frame alpha sequences were enriched in low generation probability. Excess sharing by twins proved weaker in beta out-of-frame sequences.

A universal primer site arose from template switching, and cDNA bore unique molecular identifiers. In TCRdb, the 5' RACE reads were re-called with MiXCR into one record per CDR3 protein. The table lists about 690,000 distinct CDR3 sequences, 6.1% of them singletons. The origin of this receptor is a man between 18 and 29 years old in good health. The V call is TRBV6-2 or TRBV6-3, the J call TRBJ2-6, with TRBD2 identical over 12 bases. Specimen: naive T cells sorted from blood. The CDR3: CASSFRGLAGSLANVLTF. The CDR3, as DNA: TGTGCCAGCAGTTTTAGGGGACTAGCGGGCTCATTGGCCAACGTCCTGACTTTC.